One and the same sample provided the 13 T cell receptor beta chains below, sequenced in a study of cytomegalovirus exposure and HLA in healthy donors. PCR amplification relied on 60 Vbeta primers (plus 13 Jbeta primers). Clones were sequenced by immunoSEQ multiplex PCR, and TCRdb holds only the in-frame ones, with some missing. The sample yields 150,000 to 200,000 clones, over 60% seen once. Sequenced material: PBMCs. The receptors were gathered from a woman aged 40 to 49 in good health and CMV-seronegative.

The rearrangement links TRBV5-1 to TRBJ2-2, with 8 positions matching TRBD1. The CDR3 is made up of 15 amino acids. Germline V gives CDR1 SGHRS, CDR2 YFSETQ. V dropped 2 bases and J dropped 6; count of bases not matched to a gene: 6. The CDR3 DNA is TGCGCCAGCAGCTTCGGTACAGGGGGAGCCGGGGAGCTGTTTTTT. Translated, it gives CASSFGTGGAGELFF.

The J gene is TRBJ2-1, the V gene TRBV28; TRBD2 matches 11 bases. J lost 5 bases, V lost 6 bases, and 6 bases had no gene match. CDR1 and CDR2 from the germline V gene are MDHEN and SYDVKM. This CDR3 region has 15 residues. CDR3 DNA sequence: TGTGCCAGCAGCCCACTAGCGGGAGATGACAATGAGCAGTTCTTC. Amino acids: CASSPLAGDDNEQFF. Supplemented by reference TRBV28 and TRBJ2-1, the full variable domain reads DVKVTQSSRYLVKRTGEKVFLECVQDMDHENMFWYRQDPGLGLRLIYFSYDVKMKEKGDIPEGYSVSREKKERFSLILESASTNQTSMYLCASSPLAGDDNEQFFGPGTRLTVL.

The chain joins TRBV5-1 to TRBJ2-1; TRBD1 matches at 7 bases. Unmatched junction bases numbered 14, after V lost 2 bases and J lost 9 bases. The CDR3 length is 16 residues. CDR1 SGHRS and CDR2 YFSETQ come from the germline V gene. The CDR3 DNA is TGCGCCAGCAGCTTCAACGACAGGGTGGATATGGGTGAGCAGTTCTTC. Its protein is CASSFNDRVDMGEQFF.

The chain is built from TRBV5-1 and TRBJ2-7; D is perhaps TRBD2 (6 bases). The CDR3 extends over 15 amino acids. From germline, CDR1 is SGHRS and CDR2 YFSETQ. Between the trimmed V and J ends, which lost 0 bases and 7 bases, there was a span of 17 bases. CDR3 region: CASSLVSGSRGEQYF. Here the CDR3 DNA reads TGCGCCAGCAGCTTGGTTTCCGGGAGCCGGGGAGAGCAGTACTTC.

CDR3 region: CASSLAGTGKVGRNTIYF. CDR3 DNA: TGTGCCAGCAGCTTAGCTGGGACAGGGAAGGTGGGAAGAAACACCATATATTTT. The chain carries TRBV7-2 and TRBJ1-3, with TRBD1 matching 9 bases. After removal of 0 bases from V and 5 bases from J, the junction contained 11 bases not matched to a gene. Germline values: CDR1 SGHTA, CDR2 FQGNSA. The CDR3 contains 18 residues.

This chain links TRBV30 with TRBJ2-5; TRBD2 matches at 7 bases. There are 17 residues in the CDR3. Trimming removed 0 bases from V and 11 bases from J; junction bases left unmatched: 21. Germline values: CDR1 GTSNPN, CDR2 SVGIG (reference sequence). In DNA, the CDR3 is TGTGCCTGGAGTGTGGGCCCGCGGTTGGCGGGAGAGGGGAAGCAGTACTTC. Its protein product is CAWSVGPRLAGEGKQYF.

The chain uses TRBV6-5 and TRBJ2-1; 10 bases are shared with TRBD1. Germline V CDR1 and CDR2: MNHEY, SVGAGI. This CDR3 has 12 amino acids. V was pared by 7 bases and J by 8 bases, with 2 bases of the junction left unmatched. CDR3 DNA: TGTGCCAGCAAGACAGGGGGCCATGAGCAGTTCTTC. Its protein is CASKTGGHEQFF.

This rearrangement joins TRBV6-5 to TRBJ1-5, with D perhaps matching TRBD1 (5 bases). Trimming took 5 bases from V and 4 from J, leaving 9 bases between them. In germline, CDR1 is MNHEY, CDR2 SVGAGI. This CDR3 contains 13 residues. The CDR3 spells CASSTRENQPQHF. CDR3 nucleotides: TGTGCCAGCAGTACCAGGGAAAATCAGCCCCAGCATTTT.

There are a few counts of this clone. The chain recombines TRBV27 with TRBJ1-2; 10 positions agree with TRBD1. The CDR3 contains 17 residues. Per germline, CDR1 MNHEY and CDR2 SMNVEV (reference sequence). V shed 0 bases and J 2 bases; nucleotides not matched to a gene: 6. This chain's CDR3 is CASSLSVPGQGNYGYTF. In DNA, the CDR3 is TGTGCCAGCAGTTTATCGGTCCCGGGACAGGGGAACTATGGCTACACCTTC.

This chain uses TRBV5-6 with TRBJ2-7, with no clear D. V was shortened by 1 base and J by 3 bases, with 5 bases between the two germline ends. The CDR3 has 12 residues. CDR1 SGHDT and CDR2 YYEEEE come from the germline V gene. CDR3 residues: CASSLPGYEQYF. Here the CDR3 DNA reads TGTGCCAGCAGCTTGCCCGGCTACGAGCAGTACTTC. Combining the CDR3 with reference TRBV5-6 and TRBJ2-7 gives the whole variable domain DAGVTQSPTHLIKTRGQQVTLRCSPKSGHDTVSWYQQALGQGPQFIFQYYEEEERQRGNFPDRFSGHQFPNYSSELNVNALLLGDSALYLCASSLPGYEQYFGPGTRLTVT.

This clone was seen a few times. CDR3 protein: CATSKGAQGQPQHF. For the CDR3, the DNA is TGTGCCACCTCCAAGGGGGCCCAGGGGCAGCCCCAGCATTTT. The chain carries TRBV6-4 and TRBJ1-5; 7 bases are a match to TRBD1. Trimming cost V 10 bases and J 7 bases; bases outside gene matches: 13. The CDR3 loop spans 14 amino acids. Germline loops: CDR1 MRHNA, CDR2 SNTAGT.

The chain joins TRBV6-5 to TRBJ1-3, with 10 positions matching TRBD1. The germline V gene encodes CDR1 MNHEY and CDR2 SVGAGI. V was pared by 8 bases and J by 2 bases, with 3 bases of the junction left unmatched. The CDR3 sequence is 14 residues long. The CDR3 here is CASRDRGTGNTIYF. In DNA form, the CDR3 reads TGTGCCAGCCGGGACAGGGGAACTGGAAACACCATATATTTT.

This clone came up once. The chain employs TRBV6-5 and TRBJ2-7; TRBD1 might be the D (6 bases). Trimming stripped 2 bases from V and 0 bases from J, with 11 bases between. This CDR3 is built from 15 residues. CDR1 and CDR2 (germline): MNHEY, SVGAGI. The CDR3 is CASSYGGQSSYEQYF. The DNA of the CDR3 is TGTGCCAGCAGTTACGGGGGCCAGAGCTCCTACGAGCAGTACTTC.